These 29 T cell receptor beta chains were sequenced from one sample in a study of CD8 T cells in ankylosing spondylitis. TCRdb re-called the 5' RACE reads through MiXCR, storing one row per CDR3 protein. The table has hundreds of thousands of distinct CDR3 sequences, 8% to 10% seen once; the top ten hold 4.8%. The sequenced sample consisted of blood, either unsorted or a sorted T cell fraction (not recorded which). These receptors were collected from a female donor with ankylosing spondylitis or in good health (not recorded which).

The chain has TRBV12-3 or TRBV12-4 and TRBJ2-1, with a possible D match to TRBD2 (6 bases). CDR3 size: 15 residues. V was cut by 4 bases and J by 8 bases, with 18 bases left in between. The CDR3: CASSSLVGGRYEQFF. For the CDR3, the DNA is TGTGCCAGCAGTTCCTTAGTAGGAGGGAGGTATGAGCAGTTCTTC.

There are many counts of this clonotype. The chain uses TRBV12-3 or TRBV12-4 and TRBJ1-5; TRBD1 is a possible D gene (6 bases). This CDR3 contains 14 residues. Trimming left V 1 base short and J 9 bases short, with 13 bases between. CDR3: CASSLVQGLGPQHF. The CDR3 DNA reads TGTGCCAGCAGTTTAGTACAGGGCTTAGGGCCCCAGCATTTT.

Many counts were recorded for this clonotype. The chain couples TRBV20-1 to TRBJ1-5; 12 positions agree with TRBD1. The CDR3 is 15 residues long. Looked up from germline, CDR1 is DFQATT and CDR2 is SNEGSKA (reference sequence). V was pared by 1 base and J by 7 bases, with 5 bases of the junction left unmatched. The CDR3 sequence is CSARGGQGARQPQHF. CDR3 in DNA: TGCAGTGCTAGAGGGGGACAGGGGGCGAGACAGCCCCAGCATTTT.

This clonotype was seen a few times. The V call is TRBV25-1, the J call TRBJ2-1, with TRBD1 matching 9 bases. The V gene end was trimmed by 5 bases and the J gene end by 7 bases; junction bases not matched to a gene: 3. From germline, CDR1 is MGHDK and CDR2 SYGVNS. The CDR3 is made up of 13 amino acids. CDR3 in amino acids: CASSKQGANEQFF. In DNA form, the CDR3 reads TGTGCCAGCAGTAAACAGGGGGCGAATGAGCAGTTCTTC.

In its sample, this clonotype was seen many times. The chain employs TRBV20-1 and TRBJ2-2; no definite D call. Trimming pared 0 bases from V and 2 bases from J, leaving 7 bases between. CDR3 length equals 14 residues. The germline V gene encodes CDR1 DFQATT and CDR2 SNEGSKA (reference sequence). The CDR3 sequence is CSARDTDNTGELFF. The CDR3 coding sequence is TGCAGTGCTAGAGATACCGACAACACCGGGGAGCTGTTTTTT.

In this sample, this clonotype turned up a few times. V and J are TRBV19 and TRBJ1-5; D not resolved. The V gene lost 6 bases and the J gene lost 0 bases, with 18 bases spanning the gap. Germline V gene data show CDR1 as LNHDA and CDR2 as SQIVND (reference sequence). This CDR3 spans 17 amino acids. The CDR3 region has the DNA TGTGCCAGTAGCCTGAACAGCCCCTCTGGTAGCAATCAGCCCCAGCATTTT. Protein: CASSLNSPSGSNQPQHF.

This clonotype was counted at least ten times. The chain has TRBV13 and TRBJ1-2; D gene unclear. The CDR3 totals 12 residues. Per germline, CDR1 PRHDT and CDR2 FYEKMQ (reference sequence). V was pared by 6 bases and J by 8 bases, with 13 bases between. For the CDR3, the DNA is TGTGCCAGCAGGAAACCCCCGGGCGGCTACACCTTC. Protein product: CASRKPPGGYTF.

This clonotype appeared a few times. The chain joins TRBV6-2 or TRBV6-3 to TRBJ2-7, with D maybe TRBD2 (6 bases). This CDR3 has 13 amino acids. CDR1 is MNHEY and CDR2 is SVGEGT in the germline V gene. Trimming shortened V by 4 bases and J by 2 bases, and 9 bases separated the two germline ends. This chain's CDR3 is CASSWRGTYEQYF. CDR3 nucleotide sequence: TGTGCCAGCAGTTGGCGGGGAACCTACGAGCAGTACTTC.

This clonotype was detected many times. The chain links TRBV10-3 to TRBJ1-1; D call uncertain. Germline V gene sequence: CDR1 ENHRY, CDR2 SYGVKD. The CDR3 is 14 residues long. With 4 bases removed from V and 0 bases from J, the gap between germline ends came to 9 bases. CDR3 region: CAISGGGVNTEAFF. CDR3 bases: TGTGCCATCAGTGGGGGTGGCGTGAACACTGAAGCTTTCTTT.

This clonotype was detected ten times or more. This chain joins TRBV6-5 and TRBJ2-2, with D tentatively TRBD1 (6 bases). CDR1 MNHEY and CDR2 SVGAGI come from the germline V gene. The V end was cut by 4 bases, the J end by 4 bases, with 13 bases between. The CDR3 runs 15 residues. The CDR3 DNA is TGTGCCAGCAGTTTGGGACACCCTTCCACCGGGGAGCTGTTTTTT. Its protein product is CASSLGHPSTGELFF.

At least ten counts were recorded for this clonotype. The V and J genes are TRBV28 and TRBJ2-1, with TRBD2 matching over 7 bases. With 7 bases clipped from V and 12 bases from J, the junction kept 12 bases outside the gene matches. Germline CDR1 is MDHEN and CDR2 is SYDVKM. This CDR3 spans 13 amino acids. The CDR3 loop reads CASTPSGTPWQFF. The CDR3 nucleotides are TGTGCCAGCACCCCAAGCGGGACCCCCTGGCAGTTCTTC.

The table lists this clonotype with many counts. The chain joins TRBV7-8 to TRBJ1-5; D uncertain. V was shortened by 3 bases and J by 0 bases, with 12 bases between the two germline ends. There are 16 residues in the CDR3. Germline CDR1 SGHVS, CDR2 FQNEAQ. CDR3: CASSFERLYSNQPQHF. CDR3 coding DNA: TGTGCCAGCAGCTTTGAGAGGTTATATAGCAATCAGCCCCAGCATTTT.

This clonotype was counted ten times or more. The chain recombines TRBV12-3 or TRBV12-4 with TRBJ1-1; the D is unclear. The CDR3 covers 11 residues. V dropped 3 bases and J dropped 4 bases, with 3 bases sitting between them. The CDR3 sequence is CASSFSTEAFF. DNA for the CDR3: TGTGCCAGCAGTTTTTCCACTGAAGCTTTCTTT.

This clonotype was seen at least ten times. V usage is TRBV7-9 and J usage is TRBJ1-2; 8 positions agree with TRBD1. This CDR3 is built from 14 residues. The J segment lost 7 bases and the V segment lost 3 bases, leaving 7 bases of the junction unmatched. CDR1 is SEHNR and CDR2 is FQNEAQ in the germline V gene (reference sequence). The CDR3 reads CASSFSGGEGGYTF. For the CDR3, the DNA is TGTGCCAGCAGCTTTTCAGGGGGCGAAGGTGGCTACACCTTC.

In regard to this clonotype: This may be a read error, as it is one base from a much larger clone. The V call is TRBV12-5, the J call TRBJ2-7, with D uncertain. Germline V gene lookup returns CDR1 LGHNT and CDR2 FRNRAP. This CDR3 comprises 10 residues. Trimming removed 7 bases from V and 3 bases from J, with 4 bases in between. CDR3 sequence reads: CASANYEQYF. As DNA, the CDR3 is TGTGCTAGTGCCAACTACGAGCAGTACTTC.

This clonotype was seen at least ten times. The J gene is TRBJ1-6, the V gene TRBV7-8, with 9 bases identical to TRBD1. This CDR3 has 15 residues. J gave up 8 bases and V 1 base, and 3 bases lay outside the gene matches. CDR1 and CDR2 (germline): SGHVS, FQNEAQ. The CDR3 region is CASSLVWDRDSPLHF. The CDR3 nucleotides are TGTGCCAGCAGCTTAGTTTGGGACAGGGATTCACCCCTCCACTTT.

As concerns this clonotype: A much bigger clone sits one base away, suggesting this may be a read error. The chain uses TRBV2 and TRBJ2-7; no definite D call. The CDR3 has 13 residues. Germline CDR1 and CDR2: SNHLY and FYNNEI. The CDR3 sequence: CVSSLEATYEQYF. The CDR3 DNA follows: TGTGTCAGCAGTTTGGAAGCCACCTACGAGCAGTACTTC.

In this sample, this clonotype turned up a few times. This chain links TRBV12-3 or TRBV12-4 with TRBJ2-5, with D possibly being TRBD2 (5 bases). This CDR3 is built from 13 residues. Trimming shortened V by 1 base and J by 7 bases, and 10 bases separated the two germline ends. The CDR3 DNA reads TGTGCCAGCAGTTTAGGAGGAGCGGCGACCCAGTACTTC. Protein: CASSLGGAATQYF.

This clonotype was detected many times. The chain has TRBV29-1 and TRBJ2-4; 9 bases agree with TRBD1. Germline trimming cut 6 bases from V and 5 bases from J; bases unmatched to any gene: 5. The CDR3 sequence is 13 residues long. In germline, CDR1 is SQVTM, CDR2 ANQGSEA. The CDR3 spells CSVGDRVENIQYF. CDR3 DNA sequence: TGCAGCGTAGGGGACAGGGTCGAAAACATTCAGTACTTC.

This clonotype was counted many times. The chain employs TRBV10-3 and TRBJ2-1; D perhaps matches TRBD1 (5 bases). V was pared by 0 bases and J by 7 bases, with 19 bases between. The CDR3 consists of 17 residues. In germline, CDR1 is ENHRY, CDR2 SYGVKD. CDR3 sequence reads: CAISESGRPEVGNEQFF. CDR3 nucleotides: TGTGCCATCAGTGAGTCGGGGCGCCCCGAGGTGGGAAATGAGCAGTTCTTC.

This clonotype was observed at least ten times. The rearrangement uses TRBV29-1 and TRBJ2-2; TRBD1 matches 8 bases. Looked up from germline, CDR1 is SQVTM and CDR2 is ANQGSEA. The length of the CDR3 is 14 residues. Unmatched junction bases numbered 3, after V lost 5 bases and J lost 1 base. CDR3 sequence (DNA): TGCAGCGTTCAGGGGGCGGGGAACACCGGGGAGCTGTTTTTT. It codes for CSVQGAGNTGELFF.

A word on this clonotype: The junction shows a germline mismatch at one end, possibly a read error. As DNA, the CDR3 is TGTACCAGCAGTTTATCGCTCGGCCAGGACTCACCTCCCTACAATGAGCAGTTCTTC. As protein: CTSSLSLGQDSPPYNEQFF. The rearrangement links TRBV3-1 to TRBJ2-1, with D possibly being TRBD2 (5 bases). The length of the CDR3 is 19 residues. Germline CDR1 LGHDT, CDR2 YNNKEL (reference sequence).

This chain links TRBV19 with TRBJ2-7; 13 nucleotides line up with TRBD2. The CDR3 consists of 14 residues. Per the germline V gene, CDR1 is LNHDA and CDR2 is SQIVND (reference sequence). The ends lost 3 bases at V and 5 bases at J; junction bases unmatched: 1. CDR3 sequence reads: CASSMGLAGNEQYF. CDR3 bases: TGTGCCAGTAGTATGGGACTAGCGGGAAACGAGCAGTACTTC.

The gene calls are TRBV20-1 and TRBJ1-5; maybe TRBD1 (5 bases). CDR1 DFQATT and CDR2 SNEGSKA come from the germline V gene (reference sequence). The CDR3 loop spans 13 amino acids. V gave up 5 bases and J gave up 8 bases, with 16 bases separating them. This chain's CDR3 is CSAGGPGHKPQHF. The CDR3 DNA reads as TGCAGTGCTGGAGGTCCCGGACATAAGCCCCAGCATTTT.

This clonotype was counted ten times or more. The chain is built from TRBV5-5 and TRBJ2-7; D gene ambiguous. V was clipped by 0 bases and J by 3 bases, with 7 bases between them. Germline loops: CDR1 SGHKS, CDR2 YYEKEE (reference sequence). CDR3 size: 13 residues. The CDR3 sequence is CASSLVGNYEQYF. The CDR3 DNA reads TGTGCCAGCAGCTTGGTCGGCAACTACGAGCAGTACTTC.

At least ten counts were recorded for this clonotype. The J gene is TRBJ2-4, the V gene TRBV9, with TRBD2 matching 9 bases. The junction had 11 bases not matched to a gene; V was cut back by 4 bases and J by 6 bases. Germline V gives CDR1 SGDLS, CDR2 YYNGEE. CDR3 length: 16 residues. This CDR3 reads CASSKEAGGPVNIQYF. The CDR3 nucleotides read TGTGCCAGCAGCAAGGAGGCGGGAGGGCCGGTAAACATTCAGTACTTC.

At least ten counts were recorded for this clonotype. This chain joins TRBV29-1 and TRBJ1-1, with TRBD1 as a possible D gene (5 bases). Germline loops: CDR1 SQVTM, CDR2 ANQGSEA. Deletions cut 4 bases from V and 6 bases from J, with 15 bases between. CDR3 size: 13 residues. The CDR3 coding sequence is TGCAGCGTTGGGGGCAGGGCGAAGGCTGAAGCTTTCTTT. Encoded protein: CSVGGRAKAEAFF. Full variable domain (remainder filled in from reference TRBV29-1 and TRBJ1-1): SAVISQKPSRDICQRGTSLTIQCQVDSQVTMMFWYRQQPGQSLTLIATANQGSEATYESGFVIDKFPISRPNLTFSTLTVSNMSPEDSSIYLCSVGGRAKAEAFFGQGTRLTVV.

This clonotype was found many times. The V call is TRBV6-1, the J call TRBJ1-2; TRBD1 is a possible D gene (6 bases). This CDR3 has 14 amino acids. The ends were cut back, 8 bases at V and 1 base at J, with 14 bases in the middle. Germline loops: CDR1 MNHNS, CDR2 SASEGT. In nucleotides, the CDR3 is TGTGCCAGCTGTCAGGGGACCCTTAACTATGGCTACACCTTC. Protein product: CASCQGTLNYGYTF.

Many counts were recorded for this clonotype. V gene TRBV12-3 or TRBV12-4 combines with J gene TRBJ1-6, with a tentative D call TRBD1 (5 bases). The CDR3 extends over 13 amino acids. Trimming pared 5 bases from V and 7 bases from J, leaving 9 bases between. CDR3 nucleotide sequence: TGTGCCAGCAGTGCCACAGGAAATTCACCCCTCCACTTT. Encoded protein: CASSATGNSPLHF.